The 7 T cell receptor beta chains reported below all come from one sample, sequenced in a study of PD-L1 blockade in urothelial cancer. Sequenced by immunoSEQ multiplex PCR; TCRdb stores in-frame clones only, minus some. The table lists some 40,000 clones, more than 75% of them singletons. Described time point: peripheral blood 6 weeks after treatment start. This sample comprised PBMCs, obtained around atezolizumab (anti-PD-L1) treatment. The receptors were gathered from a middle-aged man with urothelial cancer.

Notes on this clone: At one end, the junction sequence differs from germline, possibly due to a read error. The CDR3, as DNA: TGTGCCAGCAGTGAAGAGGGACAGATGACTTTT. It encodes CASSEEGQMTF. V and J are TRBV6-1 and TRBJ1-4, with 7 bases fitting TRBD1. Germline CDR1 and CDR2: MNHNS and SASEGT. This CDR3 spans 11 amino acids.

Here the CDR3 DNA reads TGTGCTAGTGCCCTTTTACAGGGAAGCACCGGGGAGCTGTTTTTT. Translating gives CASALLQGSTGELFF. The chain employs TRBV12-5 and TRBJ2-2; possibly TRBD1 for D (6 bases). Trimming cost V 7 bases and J 4 bases, with 16 bases left between them. The CDR3 is 15 amino acids. Germline CDR1 and CDR2: LGHNT and FRNRAP.

V usage is TRBV7-9 and J usage is TRBJ2-3; no firm D call. Germline V gives CDR1 SEHNR, CDR2 FQNEAQ (reference sequence). The CDR3 contains 18 residues. Trimming cost V 1 base and J 0 bases, with 17 bases left between them. CDR3 loop: CASSLGTRPQSSTDTQYF. The DNA for the CDR3 is TGTGCCAGCAGCTTAGGCACTCGTCCTCAATCTAGCACAGATACGCAGTATTTT.

The J gene is TRBJ2-5, the V gene TRBV5-6; TRBD2 agrees at 15 bases. V was clipped by 2 bases and J by 5 bases; unmatched bases: 10. The CDR3 covers 18 residues. Germline CDR1 reads SGHDT; CDR2 reads YYEEEE. This chain's CDR3 is CASSFGTSGRRTGETQYF. In DNA form, the CDR3 reads TGTGCCAGCAGCTTTGGGACTAGCGGGAGGCGTACCGGGGAGACCCAGTACTTC.

This chain connects TRBV19 to TRBJ2-3; TRBD2 aligns across 13 bases. After removal of 0 bases from V and 4 bases from J, the junction contained 7 bases not matched to a gene. This CDR3 comprises 18 residues. Germline CDR1 and CDR2: LNHDA and SQIVND (reference sequence). The CDR3 region is CASSIEIRTSGRPDTQYF. CDR3 in DNA: TGTGCCAGTAGTATAGAAATAAGGACTAGCGGGAGACCAGATACGCAGTATTTT.

This clone has just one count. The rearrangement links TRBV5-8 to TRBJ1-1, with D uncertain. The CDR3 sequence is 14 residues long. V lost 1 base, J lost 0 bases, and 7 bases lay in between. Germline V gene lookup returns CDR1 SGHTS and CDR2 YDEGEE. The CDR3 is CASSLRGVNTEAFF. The CDR3 DNA follows: TGTGCCAGCAGCTTGCGGGGAGTGAACACTGAAGCTTTCTTT.

J is TRBJ1-5 and V is TRBV6-1, with D uncertain. The CDR3 extends over 12 amino acids. V shed 6 bases and J shed 7 bases, with 10 bases lying between them. Germline V gene data show CDR1 as MNHNS and CDR2 as SASEGT. The CDR3 loop reads CASSLGLQPQHF. For the CDR3, the DNA is TGTGCCAGCAGCTTAGGACTGCAGCCCCAGCATTTT.